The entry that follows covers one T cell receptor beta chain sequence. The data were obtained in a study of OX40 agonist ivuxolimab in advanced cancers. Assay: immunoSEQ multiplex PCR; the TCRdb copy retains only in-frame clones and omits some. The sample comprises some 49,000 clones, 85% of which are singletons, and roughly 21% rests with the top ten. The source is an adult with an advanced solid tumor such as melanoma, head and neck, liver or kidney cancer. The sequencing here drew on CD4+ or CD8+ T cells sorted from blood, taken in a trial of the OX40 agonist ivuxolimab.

The CDR3 protein is CASSLVPFNEQFF. CDR3 coding DNA: TGTGCCAGCAGCCTCGTCCCGTTCAATGAGCAGTTCTTC. The genes are TRBV7-6 and TRBJ2-1, with unresolved D. This CDR3 region has 13 residues. Germline CDR1 and CDR2: SGHVS and FNYEAQ. The germline V and J ends were trimmed by 5 bases and 6 bases, with 11 bases remaining between them.